This paragraph covers one TCR beta chain sequence. Its antigen remains unidentified. Only in-frame clones appear in the TCRdb table, and some are missing; sequencing was by immunoSEQ multiplex PCR. The data show 110,000 or so clones, with over 80% seen just once and around 7% held by the top ten. This record comes from a study of T cell responses to AZD1222 COVID-19 vaccine. At the level of the study: Second-dose groups at about 4 or about 12 weeks were pooled. Regarding the study as a whole: It was only a handful of AZD1222 recipients who were seropositive at baseline. The study reported that nearly half of spike-specific TCRs target unmutated variant regions.

Trimming left V 6 bases short and J 2 bases short, with 8 bases between. Germline lookup yields CDR1 MNHEY and CDR2 SVGAGI. The CDR3 contains 12 residues. The clonotype comes from an adult in good health. This sequence joins TRBV6-5 and TRBJ2-7; possible D gene TRBD1, 6 bases. The sample was peripheral blood, taken on day 0 of AZD1222 vaccination. As DNA, the CDR3 is TGTGCCAGCAGCAGGGACACCTACGAGCAGTACTTC. Encoded protein: CASSRDTYEQYF.